This TCR beta chain emerged from a study of cytomegalovirus exposure and HLA in healthy donors. With 60 Vbeta and 13 Jbeta primers, the PCR was carried out. The repertoire was sequenced with immunoSEQ multiplex PCR; TCRdb's copy has only in-frame clones and lacks some. The table includes 200,000 to 250,000 clones, approximately 80% detected once. Donors in the study were healthy people who gave bone marrow. This clone was picked up a small number of times. Material: PBMCs. This TCR came from a male donor in good health and CMV-seronegative.

This CDR3 reads CATSRGTTGYEQYF. CDR3 coding DNA: TGTGCCACCAGCAGAGGGACCACAGGATACGAGCAGTACTTC. J is TRBJ2-7 and V is TRBV15; a weak D match, TRBD1 (5 bases). This CDR3 spans 14 amino acids. Trimming removed 1 base from V and 4 bases from J, with 11 bases in between. Germline CDR1 is LNHNV and CDR2 is YYDKDF (reference sequence).